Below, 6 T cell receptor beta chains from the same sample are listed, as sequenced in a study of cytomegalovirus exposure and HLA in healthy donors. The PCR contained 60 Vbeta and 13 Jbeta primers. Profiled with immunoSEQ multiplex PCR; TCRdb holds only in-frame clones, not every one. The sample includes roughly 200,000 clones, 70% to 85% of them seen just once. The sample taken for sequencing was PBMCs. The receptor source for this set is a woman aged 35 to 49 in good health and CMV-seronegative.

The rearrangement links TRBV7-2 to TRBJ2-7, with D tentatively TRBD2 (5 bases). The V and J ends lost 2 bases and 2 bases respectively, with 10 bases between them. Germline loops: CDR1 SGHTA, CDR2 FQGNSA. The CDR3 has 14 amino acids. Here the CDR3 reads CASSLIGIAYEQYF. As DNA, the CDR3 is TGTGCCAGCAGCTTAATCGGGATTGCCTACGAGCAGTACTTC.

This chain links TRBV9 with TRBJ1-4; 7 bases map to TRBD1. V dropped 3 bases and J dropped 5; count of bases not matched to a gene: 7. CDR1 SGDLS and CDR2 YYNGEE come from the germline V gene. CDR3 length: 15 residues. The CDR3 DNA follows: TGTGCCAGCAGCGGGTCCGGGACAGCGAATGAAAAACTGTTTTTT. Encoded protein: CASSGSGTANEKLFF.

The CDR3 region is CASSFKTGGGEKLFF. The CDR3 nucleotides are TGTGCCAGCAGCTTCAAAACAGGGGGAGGCGAAAAACTGTTTTTT. This rearrangement joins TRBV5-4 to TRBJ1-4; 8 nucleotides line up with TRBD1. The CDR3 loop spans 15 amino acids. Germline-derived CDR1 and CDR2 are SGHNT and YYREEE (reference sequence). Trimming took 2 bases from V and 8 from J; bases not matched to a gene: 8.

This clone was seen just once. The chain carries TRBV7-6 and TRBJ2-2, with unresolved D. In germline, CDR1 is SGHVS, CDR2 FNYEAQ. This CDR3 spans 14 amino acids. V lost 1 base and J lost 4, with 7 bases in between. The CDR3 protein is CASSLDPGTGELFF. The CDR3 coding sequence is TGTGCCAGCAGCTTAGACCCAGGCACCGGGGAGCTGTTTTTT.

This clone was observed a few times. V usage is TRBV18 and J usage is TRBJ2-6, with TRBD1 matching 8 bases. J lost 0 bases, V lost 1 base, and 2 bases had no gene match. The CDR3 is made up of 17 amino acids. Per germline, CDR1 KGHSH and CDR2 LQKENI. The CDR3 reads CASSPRTGSSGANVLTF. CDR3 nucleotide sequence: TGTGCCAGCTCACCACGGACAGGGAGCTCTGGGGCCAACGTCCTGACTTTC.

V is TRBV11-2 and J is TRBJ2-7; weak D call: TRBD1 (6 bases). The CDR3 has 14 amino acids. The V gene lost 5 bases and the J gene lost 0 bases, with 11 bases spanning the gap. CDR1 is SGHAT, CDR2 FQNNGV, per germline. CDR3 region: CASSRPDSSYEQYF. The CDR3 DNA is TGTGCCAGCAGCCGCCCGGACAGCTCCTACGAGCAGTACTTC. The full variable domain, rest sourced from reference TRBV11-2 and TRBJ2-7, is EAGVAQSPRYKIIEKRQSVAFWCNPISGHATLYWYQQILGQGPKLLIQFQNNGVVDDSQLPKDRFSAERLKGVDSTLKIQPAKLEDSAVYLCASSRPDSSYEQYFGPGTRLTVT.